Listed below are T cell receptor beta chains from one sample, sequenced in a study of TIL therapy for anti-PD-1-resistant metastatic lung cancer. The table came from immunoSEQ multiplex PCR; TCRdb's copy has only in-frame clones and leaves some out. The data contain tens of thousands of clones, roughly 85% of them singletons. Sequencing used blood, obtained at baseline. The receptors shown here come from a man in his 70s with non-small cell lung cancer. CDR3s include the opening cysteine and the closing phenylalanine or tryptophan.

v_gene	j_gene	CDR3aa
TRBV5-6	TRBJ2-7	CASSLGTAGGYF
TRBV15	TRBJ2-7	CATKEDRGYEQYF
TRBV30	TRBJ1-2	CAWYNLRFRVGASGYTF
TRBV11-3	TRBJ2-3	CASSPLLQCSTDTQYF
TRBV10-2	TRBJ2-7	CATLAGTGFSYEQYF
TRBV28	TRBJ1-3	CASSGGQGRNTIYF
TRBV4-1	TRBJ2-3	CASSQGQGAVADTQYF
TRBV4-1	TRBJ1-5	CASSQARTTVNQPQHF
TRBV7-2	TRBJ2-5	CASSFWTSEETQYF
TRBV5-1	TRBJ2-2	CASSLGGPSPTSGRLDTGELFF
TRBV5-1	TRBJ1-3	CASSPNGGSGNTIYF
TRBV6-1	TRBJ2-7	CASSYVGLWYF
TRBV19	TRBJ2-4	CASSIRAGGNIQYF
TRBV14	TRBJ2-1	CASSPSGSLSSYNEQFF
TRBV27	TRBJ1-6	CASSLRQVGSYNSPLHF
TRBV5-6	TRBJ2-7	CASGRLDTYEQYF
TRBV6-5	TRBJ1-2	CASTPWANYGYTF
TRBV28	TRBJ1-2	CASSPDRDYGYTF
TRBV28	TRBJ1-1	CATSKTGTEAFF
TRBV4-1	TRBJ2-5	CASSLAGGIQETQYF
TRBV5-1	TRBJ1-2	CASSPDRAESQGYTF
TRBV7-3	TRBJ1-1	CASSSGQGGWWGTEAFF
TRBV28	TRBJ2-7	CASSLGYPIPYEQYF
TRBV27	TRBJ2-1	CASSLSISNWPTTYNEQFF
TRBV5-8	TRBJ2-7	CASSPGQGAIGRYEQYF
TRBV7-9	TRBJ2-3	CASSSSGDADTQYF
TRBV6-5	TRBJ2-3	CASSSPWGGGTDTQYF
TRBV2	TRBJ1-1	CASSDRGKGNTEAFF
TRBV11-2	TRBJ2-3	CASSSLGTGLSDTQYF
TRBV11-2	TRBJ2-3	CASSLTQLASPDTQYF
TRBV28	TRBJ2-7	CASGPSNYEQYF
TRBV19	TRBJ2-7	CASSIADRGTYEQYF
TRBV11-2	TRBJ2-7	CASSLVFTSGSVYEQYF
TRBV7-8	TRBJ2-3	CASSSPDYSDTQYF
TRBV29-1	TRBJ1-2	CSVGPADGYTF
TRBV7-2	TRBJ1-1	CASSLGWTMNTEAFF
TRBV5-6	TRBJ2-7	CASRTSGLAGVEQYF
TRBV9	TRBJ2-7	CASSVGLAGAGSYEQYF
TRBV2	TRBJ2-3	CASTTSGGTDTQYF
TRBV7-9	TRBJ2-7	CASSLGGTFFEQYF
TRBV5-1	TRBJ2-3	CASSLASQDEDTQYF
TRBV5-6	TRBJ2-1	CASRFGRGDEQFF
TRBV15	TRBJ1-2	CATSLDGYGYTF
TRBV5-1	TRBJ2-2	CASRSAGGSTGELFF
TRBV6-4	TRBJ1-5	CASSEQINQPQHF
TRBV19	TRBJ2-7	CASSIATQYEQYF
TRBV6-4	TRBJ2-1	CASSEQANNEQFF
TRBV6-1	TRBJ1-4	CASSGEFIVSTNEKLFF
TRBV2	TRBJ1-3	CASMPEQRTGSGNTIYF
TRBV27	TRBJ2-2	CASQHQGPTNTGELFF
TRBV19	TRBJ2-5	CASSISSYQETQYF
TRBV4-1	TRBJ1-2	CASSQARGPWGYTF
TRBV28	TRBJ1-1	CASSRVGAGAFF
TRBV7-2	TRBJ1-2	CASSLGPQNYGYTF
TRBV11-2	TRBJ2-1	CASSYRTARNNEQFF
TRBV5-1	TRBJ2-3	CASSPGLADYTDTQYF
TRBV7-3	TRBJ2-7	CASSLKAPQGALMIYEQYF
TRBV15	TRBJ2-7	CATSRDGEGRGHYEQYF
TRBV28	TRBJ2-4	CASGKLLAKNIQYF
TRBV14	TRBJ1-2	CASSQGGYGYTF